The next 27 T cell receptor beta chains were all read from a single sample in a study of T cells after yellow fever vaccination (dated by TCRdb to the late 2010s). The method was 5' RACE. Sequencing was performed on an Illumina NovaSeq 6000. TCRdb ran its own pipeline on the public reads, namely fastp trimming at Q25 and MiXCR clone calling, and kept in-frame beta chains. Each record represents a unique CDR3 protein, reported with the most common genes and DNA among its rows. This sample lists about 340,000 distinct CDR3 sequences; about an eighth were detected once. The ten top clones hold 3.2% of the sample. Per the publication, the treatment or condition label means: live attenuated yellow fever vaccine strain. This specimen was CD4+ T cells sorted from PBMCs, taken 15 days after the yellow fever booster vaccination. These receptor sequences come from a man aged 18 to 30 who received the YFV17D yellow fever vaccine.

The CDR3 loop reads CASSLAGGRTTDTQYF. CDR3 in DNA: TGTGCCAGCAGCTTAGCCGGAGGCAGGACCACAGATACGCAGTATTTT. This chain uses TRBV7-2 with TRBJ2-3; the D gene is possibly TRBD2 (5 bases). CDR1 is SGHTA and CDR2 is FQGNSA in the germline V gene. Trimming shortened V by 0 bases and J by 2 bases, and 12 bases separated the two germline ends. There are 16 residues in the CDR3.

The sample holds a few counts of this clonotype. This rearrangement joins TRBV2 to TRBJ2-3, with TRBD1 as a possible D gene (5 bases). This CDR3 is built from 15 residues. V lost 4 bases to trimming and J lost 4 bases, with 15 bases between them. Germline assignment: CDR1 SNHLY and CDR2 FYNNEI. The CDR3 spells CASSGARAGPDTQYF. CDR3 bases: TGTGCCAGCAGTGGAGCCAGGGCTGGCCCAGATACGCAGTATTTT.

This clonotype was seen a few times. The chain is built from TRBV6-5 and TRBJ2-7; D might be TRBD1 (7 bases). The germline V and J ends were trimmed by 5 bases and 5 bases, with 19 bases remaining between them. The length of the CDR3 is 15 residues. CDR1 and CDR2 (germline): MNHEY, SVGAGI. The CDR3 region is CASSPEGADYNEQYF. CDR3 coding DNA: TGTGCCAGCAGTCCGGAGGGGGCCGATTACAACGAGCAGTACTTC.

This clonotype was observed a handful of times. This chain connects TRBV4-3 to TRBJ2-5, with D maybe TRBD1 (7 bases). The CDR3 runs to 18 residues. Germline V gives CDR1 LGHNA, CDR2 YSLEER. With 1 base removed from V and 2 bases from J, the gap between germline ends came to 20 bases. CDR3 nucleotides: TGCGCCAGCAGCCAAGGCCCCGGGCAGGGGGGAGGTCAAGAGACCCAGTACTTC. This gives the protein CASSQGPGQGGGQETQYF.

The CDR3 loop is CASSRNSGVGDSPLHF. CDR3 DNA sequence: TGTGCCAGCAGCCGCAACTCGGGAGTGGGGGATTCACCCCTCCACTTT. V is TRBV3-1 and J is TRBJ1-6; D perhaps matches TRBD1 (5 bases). Trimming removed 4 bases from V and 8 bases from J, with 18 bases in between. Germline lookup yields CDR1 LGHDT and CDR2 YNNKEL (reference sequence). CDR3 size: 16 residues.

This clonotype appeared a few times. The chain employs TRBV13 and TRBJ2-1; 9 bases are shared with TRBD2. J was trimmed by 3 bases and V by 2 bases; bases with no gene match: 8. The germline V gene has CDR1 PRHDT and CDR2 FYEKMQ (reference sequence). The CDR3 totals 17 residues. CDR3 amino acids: CASSLTGATSGYNEQFF. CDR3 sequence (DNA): TGTGCCAGCAGCTTAACGGGAGCGACTAGCGGCTACAATGAGCAGTTCTTC. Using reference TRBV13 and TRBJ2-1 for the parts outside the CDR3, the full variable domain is AAGVIQSPRHLIKEKRETATLKCYPIPRHDTVYWYQQGPGQDPQFLISFYEKMQSDKGSIPDRFSAQQFSDYHSELNMSSLELGDSALYFCASSLTGATSGYNEQFFGPGTRLTVL.

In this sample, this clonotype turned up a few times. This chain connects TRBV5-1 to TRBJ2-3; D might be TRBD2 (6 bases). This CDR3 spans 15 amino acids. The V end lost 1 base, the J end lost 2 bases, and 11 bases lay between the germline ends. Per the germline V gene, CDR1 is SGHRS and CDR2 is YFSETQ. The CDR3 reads CASSLNRGTTDTQYF. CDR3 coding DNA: TGCGCCAGCAGCTTGAACCGGGGGACCACAGATACGCAGTATTTT.

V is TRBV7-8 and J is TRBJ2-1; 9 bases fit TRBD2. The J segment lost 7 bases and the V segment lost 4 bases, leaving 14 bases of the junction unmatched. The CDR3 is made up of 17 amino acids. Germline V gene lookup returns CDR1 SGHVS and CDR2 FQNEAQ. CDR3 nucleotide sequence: TGTGCCAGCAGCTCGGGCCTCGGGCGGGGGGGCTGGAATGAGCAGTTCTTC. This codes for CASSSGLGRGGWNEQFF.

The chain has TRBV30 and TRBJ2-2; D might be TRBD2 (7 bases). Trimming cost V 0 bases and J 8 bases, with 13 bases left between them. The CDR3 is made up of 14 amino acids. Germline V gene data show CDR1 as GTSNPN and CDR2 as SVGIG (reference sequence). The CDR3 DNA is TGTGCCTGGAGTGTAAGGGGGGGTCCGGGGGAGCTGTTTTTT. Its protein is CAWSVRGGPGELFF.

The CDR3 DNA reads as TGCAGTGCCCAAGTACCGGGACACAGGAACACTGAAGCTTTCTTT. Translated: CSAQVPGHRNTEAFF. V and J are TRBV20-1 and TRBJ1-1; tentative D call: TRBD1 (6 bases). The CDR3 covers 15 residues. Per germline, CDR1 DFQATT and CDR2 SNEGSKA (reference sequence). Deletions cut 6 bases from V and 1 base from J, with 18 bases between.

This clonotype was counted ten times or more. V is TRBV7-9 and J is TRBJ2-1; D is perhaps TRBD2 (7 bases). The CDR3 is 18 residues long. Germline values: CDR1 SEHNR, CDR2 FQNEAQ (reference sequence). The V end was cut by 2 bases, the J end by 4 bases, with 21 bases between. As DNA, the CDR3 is TGTGCCAGCAGCTTATTTTCCGGGGGGCCTTCAACTTACAATGAGCAGTTCTTC. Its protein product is CASSLFSGGPSTYNEQFF.

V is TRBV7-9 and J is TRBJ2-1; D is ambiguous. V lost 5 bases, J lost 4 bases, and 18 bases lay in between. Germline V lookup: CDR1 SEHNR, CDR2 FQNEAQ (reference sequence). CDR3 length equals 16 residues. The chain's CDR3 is CASSPPGGQQYNEQFF. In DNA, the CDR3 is TGTGCCAGCAGCCCCCCAGGCGGCCAGCAATACAATGAGCAGTTCTTC.

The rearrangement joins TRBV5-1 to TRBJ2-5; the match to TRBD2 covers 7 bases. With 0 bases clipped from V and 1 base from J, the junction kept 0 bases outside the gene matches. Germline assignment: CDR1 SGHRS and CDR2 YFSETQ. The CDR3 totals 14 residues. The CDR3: CASSLERGQETQYF. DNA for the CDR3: TGCGCCAGCAGCTTGGAGCGGGGCCAAGAGACCCAGTACTTC.

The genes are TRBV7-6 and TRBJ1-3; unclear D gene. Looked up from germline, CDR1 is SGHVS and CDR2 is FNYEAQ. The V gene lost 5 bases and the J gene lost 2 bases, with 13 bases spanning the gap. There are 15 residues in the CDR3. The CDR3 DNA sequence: TGTGCCAGCAGCCCCCGGACGTCGGCTGGAAACACCATATATTTT. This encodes CASSPRTSAGNTIYF.

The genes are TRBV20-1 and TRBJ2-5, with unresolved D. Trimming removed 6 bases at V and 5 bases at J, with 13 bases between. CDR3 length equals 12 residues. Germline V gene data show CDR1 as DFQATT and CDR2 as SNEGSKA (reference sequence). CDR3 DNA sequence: TGCAGTGCCGGGCTGTTGGGGGAGACCCAGTACTTC. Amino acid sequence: CSAGLLGETQYF.

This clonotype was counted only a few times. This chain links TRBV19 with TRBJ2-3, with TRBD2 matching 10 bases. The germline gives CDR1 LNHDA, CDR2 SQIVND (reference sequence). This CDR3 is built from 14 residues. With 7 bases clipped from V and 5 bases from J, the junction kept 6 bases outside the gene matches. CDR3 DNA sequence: TGTGCCAGTACTAGCGGGGGCCCTAGAGATACGCAGTATTTT. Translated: CASTSGGPRDTQYF.

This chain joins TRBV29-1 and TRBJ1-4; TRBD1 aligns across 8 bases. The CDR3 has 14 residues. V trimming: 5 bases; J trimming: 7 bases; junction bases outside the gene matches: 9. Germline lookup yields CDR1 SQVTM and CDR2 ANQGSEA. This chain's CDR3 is CSVSQGARGEKLFF. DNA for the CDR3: TGCAGCGTTTCTCAGGGGGCGCGGGGTGAAAAACTGTTTTTT.

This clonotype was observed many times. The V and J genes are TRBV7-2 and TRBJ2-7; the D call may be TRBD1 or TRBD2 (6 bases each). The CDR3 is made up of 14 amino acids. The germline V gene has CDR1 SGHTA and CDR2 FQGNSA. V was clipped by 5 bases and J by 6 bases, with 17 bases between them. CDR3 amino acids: CASSAGGPSTEQYF. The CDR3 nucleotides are TGTGCCAGCAGCGCCGGGGGCCCCAGCACCGAGCAGTACTTC.

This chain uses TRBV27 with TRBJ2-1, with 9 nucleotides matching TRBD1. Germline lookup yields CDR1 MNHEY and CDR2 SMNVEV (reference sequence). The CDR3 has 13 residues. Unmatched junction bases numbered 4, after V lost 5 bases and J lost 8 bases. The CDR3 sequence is CASSKQGAYEQFF. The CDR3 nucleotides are TGTGCCAGCAGTAAACAGGGGGCCTATGAGCAGTTCTTC.

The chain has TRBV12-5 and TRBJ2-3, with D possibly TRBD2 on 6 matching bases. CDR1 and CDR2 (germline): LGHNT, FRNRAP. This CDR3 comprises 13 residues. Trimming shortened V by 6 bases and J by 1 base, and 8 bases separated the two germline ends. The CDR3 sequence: CASGPSGTDTQYF. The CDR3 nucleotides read TGTGCTAGTGGGCCTAGCGGCACAGATACGCAGTATTTT.

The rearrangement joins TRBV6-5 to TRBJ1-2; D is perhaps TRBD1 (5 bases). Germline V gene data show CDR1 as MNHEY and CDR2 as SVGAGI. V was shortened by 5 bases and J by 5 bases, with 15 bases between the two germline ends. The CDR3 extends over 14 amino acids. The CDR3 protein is CASSVTGGPYGYTF. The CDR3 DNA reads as TGTGCCAGCAGTGTCACGGGGGGACCTTATGGCTACACCTTC.

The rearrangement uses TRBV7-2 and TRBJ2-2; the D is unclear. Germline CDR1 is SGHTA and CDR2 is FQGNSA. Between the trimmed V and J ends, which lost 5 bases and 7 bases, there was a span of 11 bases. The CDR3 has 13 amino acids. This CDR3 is CASSPLTGGELFF. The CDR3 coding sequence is TGTGCCAGCAGCCCCCTGACGGGCGGGGAGCTGTTTTTT.

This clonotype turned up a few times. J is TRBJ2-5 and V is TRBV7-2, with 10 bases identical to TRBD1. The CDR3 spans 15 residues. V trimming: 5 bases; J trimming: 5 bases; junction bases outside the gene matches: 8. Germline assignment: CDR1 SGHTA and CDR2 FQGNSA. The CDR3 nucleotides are TGTGCCAGCAGCCCAACCGGGACAGGGGTGGAGACCCAGTACTTC. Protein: CASSPTGTGVETQYF.

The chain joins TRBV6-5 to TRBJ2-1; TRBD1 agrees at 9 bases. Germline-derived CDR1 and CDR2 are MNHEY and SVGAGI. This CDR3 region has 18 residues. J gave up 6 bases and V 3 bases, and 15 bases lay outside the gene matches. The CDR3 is CASSYVGQGIGVINEQFF. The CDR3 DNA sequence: TGTGCCAGCAGTTATGTGGGACAGGGCATTGGCGTAATCAATGAGCAGTTCTTC.

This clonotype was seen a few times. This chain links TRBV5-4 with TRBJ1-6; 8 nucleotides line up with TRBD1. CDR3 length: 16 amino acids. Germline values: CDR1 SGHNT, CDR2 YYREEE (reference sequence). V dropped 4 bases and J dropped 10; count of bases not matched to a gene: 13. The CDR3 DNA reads TGTGCCAGCAGCCCTGGACAGGGCCCTGGAGGATCACCCCTCCACTTT. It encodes CASSPGQGPGGSPLHF.

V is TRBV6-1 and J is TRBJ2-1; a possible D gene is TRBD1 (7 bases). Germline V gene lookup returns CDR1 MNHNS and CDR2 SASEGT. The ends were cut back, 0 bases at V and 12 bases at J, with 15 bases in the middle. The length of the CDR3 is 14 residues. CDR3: CASSEAPGGQRQFF. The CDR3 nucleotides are TGTGCCAGCAGTGAAGCGCCAGGGGGGCAACGGCAGTTCTTC.

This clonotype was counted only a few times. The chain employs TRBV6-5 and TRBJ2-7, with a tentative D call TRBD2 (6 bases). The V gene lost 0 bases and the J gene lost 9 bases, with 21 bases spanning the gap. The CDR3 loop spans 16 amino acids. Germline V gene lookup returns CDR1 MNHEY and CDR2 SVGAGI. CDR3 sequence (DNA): TGTGCCAGCAGTTACTCGAGCTCTAGGAGGGACCAGGGGCAGTACTTC. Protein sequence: CASSYSSSRRDQGQYF.